These 28 T cell receptor beta chains came from one sample sequenced in a study of blood T cell repertoires in COVID-19. Clones were sequenced by immunoSEQ multiplex PCR, and TCRdb holds only the in-frame ones, with some missing. The table records just over 300,000 clones, around 90% of them present only once. Specimen: peripheral blood. These receptors were collected from a man between 18 and 29 years old with active or convalescent COVID-19.

This rearrangement joins TRBV7-2 to TRBJ1-2, with D uncertain. With 4 bases removed from V and 1 base from J, the gap between germline ends came to 7 bases. Germline loops: CDR1 SGHTA, CDR2 FQGNSA. The CDR3 has 13 residues. The CDR3: CASSSSHNYGYTF. The CDR3 DNA reads TGTGCCAGCAGCTCATCACATAACTATGGCTACACCTTC.

DNA of the CDR3: TGTGCCAGCAGCTCCGGACTCTACGACACAGATACGCAGTATTTT. Translation: CASSSGLYDTDTQYF. This chain joins TRBV11-2 and TRBJ2-3; a possible D gene is TRBD2 (5 bases). Germline V gene sequence: CDR1 SGHAT, CDR2 FQNNGV. The CDR3 has 15 residues. The V end was cut by 4 bases, the J end by 2 bases, with 13 bases between.

CDR3 loop: CASSVGGTGANVLTF. CDR3 DNA sequence: TGTGCCAGCAGCGTAGGCGGGACTGGGGCCAACGTCCTGACTTTC. V usage is TRBV9 and J usage is TRBJ2-6, with D tentatively TRBD2 (6 bases). V lost 0 bases and J lost 2, with 6 bases in between. The germline CDR1 and CDR2 sequences are SGDLS and YYNGEE. The CDR3 is made up of 15 amino acids.

The rearrangement joins TRBV28 to TRBJ1-5, with 8 bases identical to TRBD1. CDR3 size: 16 residues. The V gene end was trimmed by 6 bases and the J gene end by 3 bases; junction bases not matched to a gene: 10. Germline values: CDR1 MDHEN, CDR2 SYDVKM. CDR3: CASSPTTGAINQPQHF. The DNA for the CDR3 is TGTGCCAGCAGCCCCACGACAGGGGCCATCAATCAGCCCCAGCATTTT.

The chain employs TRBV10-3 and TRBJ2-7; 7 bases align to TRBD1. The CDR3 runs to 14 residues. Germline CDR1 is ENHRY and CDR2 is SYGVKD. The junction had 3 bases not matched to a gene; V was cut back by 4 bases and J by 0 bases. The CDR3 is CAISGTGSSYEQYF. Here the CDR3 DNA reads TGTGCCATCAGTGGGACAGGATCCTCCTACGAGCAGTACTTC.

The chain recombines TRBV24-1 with TRBJ2-1; weak D call: TRBD2 (6 bases). Trimming removed 3 bases from V and 0 bases from J, with 14 bases in between. Germline V gene lookup returns CDR1 KGHDR and CDR2 SFDVKD. CDR3 length: 17 residues. In nucleotides, the CDR3 is TGTGCCACCAGTGATCCGACCGGGACTGTCTCCTACAATGAGCAGTTCTTC. Its protein product is CATSDPTGTVSYNEQFF.

This chain connects TRBV2 to TRBJ2-1; TRBD2 aligns across 7 bases. The length of the CDR3 is 19 residues. J gave up 5 bases and V 3 bases, and 19 bases lay outside the gene matches. In germline, CDR1 is SNHLY, CDR2 FYNNEI. As DNA, the CDR3 is TGTGCCAGCAGTGACTTAATAGTCTGGGAGGGCGTGATCCACAATGAGCAGTTCTTC. Its translation is CASSDLIVWEGVIHNEQFF.

The chain carries TRBV5-1 and TRBJ2-5; TRBD2 aligns across 9 bases. The V gene end was trimmed by 2 bases and the J gene end by 2 bases; junction bases not matched to a gene: 16. The CDR3 is made up of 19 amino acids. CDR1 is SGHRS and CDR2 is YFSETQ in the germline V gene. CDR3 in amino acids: CASSFWDLSGGHIQETQYF. The CDR3 nucleotides are TGCGCCAGCAGCTTCTGGGATCTTAGCGGGGGCCACATTCAAGAGACCCAGTACTTC.

The rearrangement uses TRBV4-1 and TRBJ1-2; 9 bases match TRBD1. The germline V gene encodes CDR1 MGHRA and CDR2 YSYEKL. V lost 5 bases, J lost 2 bases, and 3 bases stayed unmatched. The CDR3 contains 14 residues. The CDR3 DNA reads TGCGCCAGCAGCGGTGGGACAGGGAACTATGGCTACACCTTC. Translation gives CASSGGTGNYGYTF.

The chain combines TRBV5-8 with TRBJ1-2, with no clear D. Germline V gene data show CDR1 as SGHTS and CDR2 as YDEGEE. The CDR3 consists of 11 residues. V was trimmed by 0 bases and J by 10 bases, leaving 7 bases between them. CDR3 protein: CASSLDSTYTF. As DNA, the CDR3 is TGTGCCAGCAGCTTGGACAGCACCTACACCTTC.

CDR3 DNA: TGTGCCAGCTCAATGGAAAGGGGTTATCAGCCCCAGCATTTT. It codes for CASSMERGYQPQHF. The rearrangement uses TRBV18 and TRBJ1-5; D perhaps matches TRBD1 (5 bases). Trimming took 5 bases from V and 5 from J, leaving 13 bases between them. Germline CDR1 is KGHSH and CDR2 is LQKENI. There are 14 residues in the CDR3. Full variable domain (rest looked up from reference TRBV18 and TRBJ1-5): NAGVMQNPRHLVRRRGQEARLRCSPMKGHSHVYWYRQLPEEGLKFMVYLQKENIIDESGMPKERFSAEFPKEGPSILRIQQVVRGDSAAYFCASSMERGYQPQHFGDGTRLSIL.

The chain is built from TRBV4-3 and TRBJ2-2; 7 nucleotides align to TRBD1. The CDR3 is made up of 16 amino acids. V lost 4 bases and J lost 5; bases outside the gene matches: 10. In germline, CDR1 is LGHNA, CDR2 YSLEER. The CDR3 region is CASSPGQAGWTGELFF. The CDR3 bases are TGCGCCAGCAGCCCAGGACAGGCCGGATGGACCGGGGAGCTGTTTTTT.

The chain recombines TRBV7-2 with TRBJ2-7; 8 nucleotides align to TRBD1. The V segment lost 0 bases and the J segment 6 bases; nucleotides outside the gene matches: 10. Germline V gene sequence: CDR1 SGHTA, CDR2 FQGNSA. The CDR3 sequence is 16 residues long. CDR3 residues: CASSLAASRTGREQYF. The CDR3 nucleotides read TGTGCCAGCAGCTTAGCGGCCTCCAGGACAGGGCGCGAGCAGTACTTC.

The chain joins TRBV29-1 to TRBJ1-2; D is uncertain. Trimming took 2 bases from V and 4 from J, leaving 14 bases between them. CDR3 size: 14 residues. Germline CDR1 is SQVTM and CDR2 is ANQGSEA. In nucleotides, the CDR3 is TGCAGCGTTGAATGGCGGGGATCAGGCTATGGCTACACCTTC. Residues: CSVEWRGSGYGYTF.

The J gene is TRBJ2-2, the V gene TRBV19, with TRBD1 matching over 8 bases. The junction had 5 bases not matched to a gene; V was cut back by 5 bases and J by 0 bases. This CDR3 has 16 residues. Germline CDR1 reads LNHDA; CDR2 reads SQIVND (reference sequence). The DNA for the CDR3 is TGTGCCAGTAGTTCCTGGACAGGGACGAACACCGGGGAGCTGTTTTTT. Encoded protein: CASSSWTGTNTGELFF.

The V and J genes are TRBV6-5 and TRBJ2-7; the D gene is possibly TRBD2 (5 bases). CDR1 and CDR2 from the germline V gene are MNHEY and SVGAGI. The V gene lost 6 bases and the J gene lost 2 bases, with 8 bases spanning the gap. The CDR3 totals 12 residues. The CDR3 sequence: CASSGVTYEQYF. CDR3 in DNA: TGTGCCAGCAGCGGGGTTACCTACGAGCAGTACTTC.

The genes are TRBV2 and TRBJ2-2, with unresolved D. The CDR3 is 14 residues long. Trimming stripped 1 base from V and 10 bases from J, with 13 bases between. Germline V gene sequence: CDR1 SNHLY, CDR2 FYNNEI. In nucleotides, the CDR3 is TGTGCCAGCAGTGAAGAGACTGCCCGGTCGGAGCTGTTTTTT. Protein product: CASSEETARSELFF.

The V gene is TRBV11-3, the J gene TRBJ2-2; tentatively, D is TRBD2 (6 bases). Trimming removed 3 bases at V and 6 bases at J, with 14 bases between. The CDR3 runs 15 residues. Per the germline V gene, CDR1 is SGHNT and CDR2 is YENEEA. The CDR3 DNA follows: TGTGCCAGCAGCTTGATGGGCGGGGTTTCCGGGGAGCTGTTTTTT. The encoded protein is CASSLMGGVSGELFF.

The gene calls are TRBV7-8 and TRBJ2-7, with 9 nucleotides matching TRBD1. Germline lookup yields CDR1 SGHVS and CDR2 FQNEAQ. This CDR3 contains 12 residues. Trimming at V came to 5 bases and at J to 8 bases, leaving 4 bases not matched to a gene. DNA of the CDR3: TGTGCCAGCAGCCTCGGACAGGGGAAGCAGTACTTC. This codes for CASSLGQGKQYF.

The chain has TRBV15 and TRBJ2-5; D perhaps matches TRBD1 (6 bases). V shed 2 bases and J shed 5 bases, with 12 bases lying between them. Germline V gives CDR1 LNHNV, CDR2 YYDKDF (reference sequence). The CDR3 consists of 14 residues. CDR3 in amino acids: CATSRIGDMETQYF. In DNA, the CDR3 is TGTGCCACCAGCAGAATTGGGGACATGGAGACCCAGTACTTC.

This sequence joins TRBV14 and TRBJ2-2; weak D call: TRBD1 (6 bases). This CDR3 contains 18 residues. The ends were cut back, 0 bases at V and 3 bases at J, with 17 bases in the middle. The germline CDR1 and CDR2 sequences are SGHDN and FVKESK. The CDR3 sequence is CASSQEGAVYPHTGELFF. The CDR3 region has the DNA TGTGCCAGCAGCCAAGAGGGGGCGGTCTACCCCCACACCGGGGAGCTGTTTTTT.

The rearrangement uses TRBV6-2 or TRBV6-3 and TRBJ2-5, with 11 positions matching TRBD2. This CDR3 is built from 20 residues. J gave up 5 bases and V 0 bases, and 17 bases lay outside the gene matches. The germline CDR1 and CDR2 sequences are MNHEY and SVGEGT. As DNA, the CDR3 is TGTGCCAGCAGTTACTCGATTGGCCGCCCCTCACTAGCGGGGGTTGAGACCCAGTACTTC. Translation gives CASSYSIGRPSLAGVETQYF.

The chain carries TRBV2 and TRBJ1-2; D unclear. Trimming removed 1 base at V and 8 bases at J, with 8 bases between. The length of the CDR3 is 12 residues. The V gene's germline CDR1 is SNHLY and CDR2 FYNNEI. CDR3 in amino acids: CASSEVGRGYTF. CDR3 DNA: TGTGCCAGCAGTGAAGTCGGGAGAGGCTACACCTTC.

The gene calls are TRBV2 and TRBJ1-2; 7 positions agree with TRBD1. V gave up 8 bases and J gave up 4 bases; unmatched junction bases: 10. Looked up from germline, CDR1 is SNHLY and CDR2 is FYNNEI. This CDR3 is built from 14 residues. The CDR3: CASEDRLNPYGYTF. The CDR3 DNA is TGTGCCAGCGAGGACAGGTTGAACCCCTATGGCTACACCTTC.

This chain links TRBV3-1 (or the pseudogene TRBV3-2) with TRBJ2-7; D is perhaps TRBD2 (7 bases). CDR3 size: 14 residues. The germline V and J ends were trimmed by 0 bases and 5 bases, with 11 bases remaining between them. Germline CDR1 and CDR2: LGHDT and YNNKEL (reference sequence). The CDR3 reads CASSQDRGADEQYF. The CDR3 nucleotides read TGTGCCAGCAGCCAAGATCGGGGGGCCGACGAGCAGTACTTC.

On this clone itself: Other DNA sequences in this sample translate to the same CDR3. The chain is built from TRBV6-5 and TRBJ2-7; weak D call: TRBD2 (6 bases). Looked up from germline, CDR1 is MNHEY and CDR2 is SVGAGI. CDR3 length: 13 amino acids. V was pared by 8 bases and J by 2 bases, with 13 bases between. This CDR3 reads CASSRDSTYEQYF. The CDR3 coding sequence is TGTGCCAGCTCTCGGGACTCGACCTACGAGCAGTACTTC.

This clone was seen a few times. This chain links TRBV15 with TRBJ1-2; D possibly corresponds to TRBD1 (5 bases). This CDR3 has 13 residues. The V end lost 0 bases, the J end lost 13 bases, and 15 bases lay between the germline ends. CDR1 LNHNV and CDR2 YYDKDF come from the germline V gene (reference sequence). The CDR3 DNA reads as TGTGCCACCAGCAGAGAAACAGGAGTGACTTTCACCTTC. Its translation is CATSRETGVTFTF.

The chain links TRBV19 to TRBJ1-5; perhaps TRBD1 as D (6 bases). Germline values: CDR1 LNHDA, CDR2 SQIVND (reference sequence). Trimming removed 9 bases at V and 0 bases at J, with 18 bases between. The CDR3 totals 16 residues. The DNA for the CDR3 is TGTGCCAGCAAGGGGGTTTTGAGCGTTAGCAATCAGCCCCAGCATTTT. This gives the protein CASKGVLSVSNQPQHF.